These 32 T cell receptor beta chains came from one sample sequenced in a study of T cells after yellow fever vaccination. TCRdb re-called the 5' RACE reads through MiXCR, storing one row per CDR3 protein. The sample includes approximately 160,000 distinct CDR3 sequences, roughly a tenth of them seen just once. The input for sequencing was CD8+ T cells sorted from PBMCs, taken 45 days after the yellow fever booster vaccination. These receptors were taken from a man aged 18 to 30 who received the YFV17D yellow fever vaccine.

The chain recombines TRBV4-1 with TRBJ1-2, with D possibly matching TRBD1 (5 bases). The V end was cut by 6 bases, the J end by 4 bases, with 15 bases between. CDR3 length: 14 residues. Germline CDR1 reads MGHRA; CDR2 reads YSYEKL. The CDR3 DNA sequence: TGCGCCAGCAGTCAGGGACGGGCAATCTATGGCTACACCTTC. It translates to CASSQGRAIYGYTF.

CDR3 region: CASSATGGFYEQYF. CDR3 in DNA: TGTGCCAGCAGTGCGACAGGGGGATTCTACGAGCAGTACTTC. The J gene is TRBJ2-7, the V gene TRBV27, with 9 bases that match TRBD1. The germline gives CDR1 MNHEY, CDR2 SMNVEV (reference sequence). The CDR3 covers 14 residues. V gave up 5 bases and J gave up 3 bases; unmatched junction bases: 5.

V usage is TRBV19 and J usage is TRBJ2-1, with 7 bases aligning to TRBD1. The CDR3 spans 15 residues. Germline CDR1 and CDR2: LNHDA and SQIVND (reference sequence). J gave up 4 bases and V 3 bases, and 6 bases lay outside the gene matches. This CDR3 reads CASSMAPGGYNEQFF. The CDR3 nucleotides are TGTGCCAGTAGTATGGCGCCAGGGGGTTACAATGAGCAGTTCTTC.

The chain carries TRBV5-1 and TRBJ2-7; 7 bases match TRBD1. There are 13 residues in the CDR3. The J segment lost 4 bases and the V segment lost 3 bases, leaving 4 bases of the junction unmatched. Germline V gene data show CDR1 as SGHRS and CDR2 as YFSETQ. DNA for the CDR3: TGCGCCAGCAGCTATGAACAGGGGTACGAGCAGTACTTC. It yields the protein CASSYEQGYEQYF.

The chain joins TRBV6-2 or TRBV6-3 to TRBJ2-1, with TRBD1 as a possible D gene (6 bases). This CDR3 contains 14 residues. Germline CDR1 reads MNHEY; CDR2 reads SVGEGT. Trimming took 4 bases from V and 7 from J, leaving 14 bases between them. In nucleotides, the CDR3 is TGTGCCAGCAGTTTCCACAGGGTGGGGAATGAGCAGTTCTTC. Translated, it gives CASSFHRVGNEQFF.

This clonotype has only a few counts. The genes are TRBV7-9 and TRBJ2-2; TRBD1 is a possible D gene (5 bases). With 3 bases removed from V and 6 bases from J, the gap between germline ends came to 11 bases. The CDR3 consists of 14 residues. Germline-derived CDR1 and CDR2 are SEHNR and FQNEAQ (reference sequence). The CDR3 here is CASSFTGRAGELFF. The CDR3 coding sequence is TGTGCCAGCAGCTTCACAGGTCGGGCCGGGGAGCTGTTTTTT.

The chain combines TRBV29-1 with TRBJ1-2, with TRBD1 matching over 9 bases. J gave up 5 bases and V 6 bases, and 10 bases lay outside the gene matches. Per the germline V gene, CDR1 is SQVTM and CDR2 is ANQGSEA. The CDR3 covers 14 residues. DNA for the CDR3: TGCAGCGTCGAAACCGGGACAGGGCTTTATGGCTACACCTTC. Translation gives CSVETGTGLYGYTF.

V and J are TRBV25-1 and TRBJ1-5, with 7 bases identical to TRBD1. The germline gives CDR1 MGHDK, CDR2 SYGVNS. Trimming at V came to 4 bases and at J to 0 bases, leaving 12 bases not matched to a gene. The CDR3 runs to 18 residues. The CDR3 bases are TGTGCCAGCAGTGGTACGCCCGTCGGGACAGATAGCAATCAGCCCCAGCATTTT. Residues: CASSGTPVGTDSNQPQHF.

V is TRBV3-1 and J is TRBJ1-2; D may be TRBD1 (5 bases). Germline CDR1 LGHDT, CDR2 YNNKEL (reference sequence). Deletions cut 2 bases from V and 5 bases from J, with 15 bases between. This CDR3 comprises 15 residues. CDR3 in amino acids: CASSQTPTASYGYTF. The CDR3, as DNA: TGTGCCAGCAGCCAAACTCCGACAGCTTCTTATGGCTACACCTTC.

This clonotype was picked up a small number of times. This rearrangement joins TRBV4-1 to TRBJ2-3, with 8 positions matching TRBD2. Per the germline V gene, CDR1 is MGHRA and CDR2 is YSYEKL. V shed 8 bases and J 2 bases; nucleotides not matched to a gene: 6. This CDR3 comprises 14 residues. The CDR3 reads CASGSAGATDTQYF. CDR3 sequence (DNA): TGCGCCAGCGGCTCAGCGGGGGCCACAGATACGCAGTATTTT.

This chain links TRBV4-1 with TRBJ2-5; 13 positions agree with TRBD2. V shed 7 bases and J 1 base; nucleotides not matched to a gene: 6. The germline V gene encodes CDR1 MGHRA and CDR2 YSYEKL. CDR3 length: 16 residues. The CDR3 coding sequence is TGCGCCAGCACCCCGACTAGCGGGGGGCCCCAAGAGACCCAGTACTTC. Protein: CASTPTSGGPQETQYF.

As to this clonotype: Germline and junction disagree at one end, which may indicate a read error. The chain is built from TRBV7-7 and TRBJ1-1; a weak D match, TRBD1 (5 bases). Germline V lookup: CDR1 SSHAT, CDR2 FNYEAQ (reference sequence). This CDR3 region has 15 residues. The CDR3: CASSSLQDGNTEAFF. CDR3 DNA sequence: TGTGCTAGCAGCTCCTTACAGGACGGGAACACTGAAGCTTTCTTT.

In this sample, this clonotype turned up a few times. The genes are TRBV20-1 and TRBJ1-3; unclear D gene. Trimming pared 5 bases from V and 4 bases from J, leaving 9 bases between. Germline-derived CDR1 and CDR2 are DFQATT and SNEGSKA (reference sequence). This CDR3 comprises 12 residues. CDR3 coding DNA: TGCAGTGCTCACGGGGTCGGAAACACCATATATTTT. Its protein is CSAHGVGNTIYF.

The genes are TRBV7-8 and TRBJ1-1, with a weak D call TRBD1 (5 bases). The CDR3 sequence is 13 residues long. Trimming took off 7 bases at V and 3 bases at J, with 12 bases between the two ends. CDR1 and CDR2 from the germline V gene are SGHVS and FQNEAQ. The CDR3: CASTFGGDTEAFF. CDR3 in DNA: TGTGCCAGCACCTTCGGGGGTGACACTGAAGCTTTCTTT.

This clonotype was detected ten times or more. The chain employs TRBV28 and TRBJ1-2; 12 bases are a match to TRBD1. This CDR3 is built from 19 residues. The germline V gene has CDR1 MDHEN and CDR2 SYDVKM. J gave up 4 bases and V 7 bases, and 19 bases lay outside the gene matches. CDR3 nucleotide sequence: TGTGCCAGCACTACCCCATTAGGGGACAGGGGGCCTCACTCCTATGGCTACACCTTC. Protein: CASTTPLGDRGPHSYGYTF.

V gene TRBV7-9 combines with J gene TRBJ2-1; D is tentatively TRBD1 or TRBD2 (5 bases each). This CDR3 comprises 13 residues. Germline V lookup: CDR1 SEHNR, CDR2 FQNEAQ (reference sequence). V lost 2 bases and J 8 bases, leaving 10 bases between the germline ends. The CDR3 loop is CASSLPGTDEQFF. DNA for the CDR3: TGTGCCAGCAGCTTACCCGGGACCGATGAGCAGTTCTTC.

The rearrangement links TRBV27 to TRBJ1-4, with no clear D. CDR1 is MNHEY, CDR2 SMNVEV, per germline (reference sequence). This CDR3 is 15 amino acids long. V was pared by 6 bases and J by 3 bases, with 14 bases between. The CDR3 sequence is CASSLGVKSNEKLFF. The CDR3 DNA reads TGTGCCAGCAGCCTGGGCGTCAAGTCTAATGAAAAACTGTTTTTT.

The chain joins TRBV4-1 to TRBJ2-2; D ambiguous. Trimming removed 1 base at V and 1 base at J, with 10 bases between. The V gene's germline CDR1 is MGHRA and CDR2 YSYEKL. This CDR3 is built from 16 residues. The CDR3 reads CASSQAMVMNTGELFF. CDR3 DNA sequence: TGCGCCAGCAGCCAAGCGATGGTAATGAACACCGGGGAGCTGTTTTTT.

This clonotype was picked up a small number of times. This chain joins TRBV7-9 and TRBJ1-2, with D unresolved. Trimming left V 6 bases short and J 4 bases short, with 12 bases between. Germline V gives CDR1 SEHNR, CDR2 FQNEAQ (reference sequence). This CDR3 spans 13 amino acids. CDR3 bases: TGTGCCAGCAGTTTGGGTTTCAGCTATGGCTACACCTTC. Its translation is CASSLGFSYGYTF.

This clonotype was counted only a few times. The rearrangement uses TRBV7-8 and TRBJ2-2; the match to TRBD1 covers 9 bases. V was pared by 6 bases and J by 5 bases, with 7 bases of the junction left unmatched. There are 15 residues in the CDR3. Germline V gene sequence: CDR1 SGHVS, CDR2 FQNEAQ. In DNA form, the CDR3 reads TGTGCCAGCAGGCCGGGACAGGGTTTGACCGGGGAGCTGTTTTTT. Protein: CASRPGQGLTGELFF.

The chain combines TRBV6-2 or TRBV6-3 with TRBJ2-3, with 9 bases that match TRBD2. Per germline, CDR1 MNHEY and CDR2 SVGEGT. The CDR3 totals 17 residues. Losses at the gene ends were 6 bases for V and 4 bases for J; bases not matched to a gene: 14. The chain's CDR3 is CASSRDLTSGGPDTQYF. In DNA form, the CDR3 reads TGTGCCAGCAGCCGCGACCTGACTAGCGGAGGTCCAGATACGCAGTATTTT.

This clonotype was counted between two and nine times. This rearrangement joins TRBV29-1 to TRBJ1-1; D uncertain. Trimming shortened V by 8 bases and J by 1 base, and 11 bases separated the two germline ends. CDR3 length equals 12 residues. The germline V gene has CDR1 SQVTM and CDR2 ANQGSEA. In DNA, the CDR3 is TGCAGCACCCACCGGGGGAACACTGAAGCTTTCTTT. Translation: CSTHRGNTEAFF.

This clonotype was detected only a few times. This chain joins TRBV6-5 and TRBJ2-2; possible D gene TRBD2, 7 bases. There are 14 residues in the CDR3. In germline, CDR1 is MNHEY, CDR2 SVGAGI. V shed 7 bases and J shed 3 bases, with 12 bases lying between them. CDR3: CASNRGAHTGELFF. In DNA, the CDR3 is TGTGCCAGCAATCGGGGGGCACACACCGGGGAGCTGTTTTTT.

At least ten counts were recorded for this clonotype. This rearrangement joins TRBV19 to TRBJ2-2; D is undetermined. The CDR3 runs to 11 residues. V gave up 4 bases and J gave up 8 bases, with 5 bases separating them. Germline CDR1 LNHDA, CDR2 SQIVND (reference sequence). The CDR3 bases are TGTGCCAGTAGTAAAGCTGGGGAGCTGTTTTTT. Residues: CASSKAGELFF.

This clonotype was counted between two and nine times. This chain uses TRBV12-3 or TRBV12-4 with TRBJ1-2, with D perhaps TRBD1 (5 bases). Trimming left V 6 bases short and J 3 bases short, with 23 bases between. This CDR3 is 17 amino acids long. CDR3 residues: CASSRIWDFGSHYGYTF. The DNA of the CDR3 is TGTGCCAGCAGCCGTATCTGGGACTTCGGAAGTCACTATGGCTACACCTTC.

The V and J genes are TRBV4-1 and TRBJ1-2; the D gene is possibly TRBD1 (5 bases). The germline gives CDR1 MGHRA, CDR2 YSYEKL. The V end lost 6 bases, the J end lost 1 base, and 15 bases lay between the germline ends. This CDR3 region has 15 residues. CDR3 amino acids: CASRLRGEGNYGYTF. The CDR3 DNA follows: TGCGCCAGCAGACTACGGGGCGAGGGTAACTATGGCTACACCTTC.

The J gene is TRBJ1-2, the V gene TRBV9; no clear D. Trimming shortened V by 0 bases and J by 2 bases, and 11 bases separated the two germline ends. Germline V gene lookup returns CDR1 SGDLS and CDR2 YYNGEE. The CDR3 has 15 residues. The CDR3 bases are TGTGCCAGCAGCGTAGCTACACAGCAGAACTATGGCTACACCTTC. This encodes CASSVATQQNYGYTF.

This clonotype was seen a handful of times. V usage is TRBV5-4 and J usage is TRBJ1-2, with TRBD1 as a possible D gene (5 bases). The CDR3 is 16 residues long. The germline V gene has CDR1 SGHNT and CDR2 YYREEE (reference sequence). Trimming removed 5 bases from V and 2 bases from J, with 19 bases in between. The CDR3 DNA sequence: TGTGCCAGCAGACCCCGGGGGGAGGGGTCAAACTATGGCTACACCTTC. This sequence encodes CASRPRGEGSNYGYTF.

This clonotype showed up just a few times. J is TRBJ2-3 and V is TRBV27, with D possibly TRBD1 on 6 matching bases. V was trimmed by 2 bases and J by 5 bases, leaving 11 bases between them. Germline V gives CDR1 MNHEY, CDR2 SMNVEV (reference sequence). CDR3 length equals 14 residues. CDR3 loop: CASSLASGVDTQYF. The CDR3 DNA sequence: TGTGCCAGCAGTTTAGCCTCAGGGGTAGATACGCAGTATTTT.

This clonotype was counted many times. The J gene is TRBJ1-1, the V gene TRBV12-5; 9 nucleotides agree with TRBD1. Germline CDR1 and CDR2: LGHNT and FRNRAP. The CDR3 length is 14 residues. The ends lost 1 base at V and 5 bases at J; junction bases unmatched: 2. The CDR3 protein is CASGLGTGVTEAFF. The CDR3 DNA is TGTGCTAGTGGTTTGGGGACAGGGGTTACTGAAGCTTTCTTT.

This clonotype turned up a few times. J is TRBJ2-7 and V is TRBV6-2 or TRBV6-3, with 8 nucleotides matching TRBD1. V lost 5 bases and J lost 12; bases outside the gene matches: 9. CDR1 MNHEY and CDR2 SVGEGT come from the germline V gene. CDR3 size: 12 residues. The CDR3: CASSPNRGYMYF. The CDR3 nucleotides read TGTGCCAGCAGTCCAAACAGGGGGTATATGTACTTC.

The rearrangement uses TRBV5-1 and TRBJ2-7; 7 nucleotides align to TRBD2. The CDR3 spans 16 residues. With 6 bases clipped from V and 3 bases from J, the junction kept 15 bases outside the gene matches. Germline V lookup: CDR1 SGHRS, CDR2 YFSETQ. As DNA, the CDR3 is TGCGCCAGCACCCCGCATATATCGGGGGGACTCTACGAGCAGTACGTC. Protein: CASTPHISGGLYEQYV.